Listed here are 29 T cell receptor beta chains from one sample, sequenced in a study of T cells after yellow fever vaccination. Using its own MiXCR run on the 5' RACE reads, TCRdb lists one record per CDR3 protein. The sample carries about 340,000 distinct CDR3 sequences, about 4% recorded once. The material sequenced was PBMCs, taken 5 days after the yellow fever booster vaccination. The receptors were gathered from a man younger than 35 who received the YFV17D yellow fever vaccine.

This clonotype was counted many times. The CDR3 DNA is TGTGCCAGCAGCTTAGGCTCCTATAATTCACCCCTCCACTTT. It yields the protein CASSLGSYNSPLHF. This sequence joins TRBV7-2 and TRBJ1-6; no definite D call. Per the germline V gene, CDR1 is SGHTA and CDR2 is FQGNSA. Trimming removed 1 base at V and 0 bases at J, with 1 base between. The CDR3 totals 14 residues.

This CDR3 is CASSPTSGGSTDTQYF. CDR3 nucleotide sequence: TGTGCCAGCAGCCCAACTAGCGGGGGGAGCACAGATACGCAGTATTTT. This rearrangement joins TRBV9 to TRBJ2-3; 12 positions match TRBD2. The junction had 3 bases not matched to a gene; V was cut back by 4 bases and J by 0 bases. Germline values: CDR1 SGDLS, CDR2 YYNGEE. CDR3 length: 16 amino acids. The whole variable domain, filled in from reference TRBV9 and TRBJ2-3, reads DSGVTQTPKHLITATGQRVTLRCSPRSGDLSVYWYQQSLDQGLQFLIQYYNGEERAKGNILERFSAQQFPDLHSELNLSSLELGDSALYFCASSPTSGGSTDTQYFGPGTRLTVL.

The chain links TRBV25-1 to TRBJ2-2; TRBD1 matches 9 bases. Unmatched junction bases numbered 1, after V lost 7 bases and J lost 1 base. Germline V CDR1 and CDR2: MGHDK, SYGVNS. The CDR3 consists of 14 residues. The CDR3 DNA sequence: TGTGCCAGCACGGACAGGGGGAACACCGGGGAGCTGTTTTTT. Translated: CASTDRGNTGELFF.

This clonotype was seen only a few times. The chain employs TRBV4-1 and TRBJ2-2; D gene ambiguous. Per the germline V gene, CDR1 is MGHRA and CDR2 is YSYEKL. V was cut by 2 bases and J by 6 bases, with 10 bases left in between. The CDR3 contains 14 residues. The CDR3 DNA follows: TGCGCCAGCAGCCAAAACCGCATGTCCGGGGAGCTGTTTTTT. Its translation is CASSQNRMSGELFF.

This rearrangement joins TRBV25-1 to TRBJ2-3; a possible D gene is TRBD2 (5 bases). V lost 4 bases, J lost 2 bases, and 13 bases lay in between. Germline V gene lookup returns CDR1 MGHDK and CDR2 SYGVNS. The CDR3 runs to 15 residues. The CDR3 nucleotides read TGTGCCAGCAGTGTAGAGGGCTACCACACAGATACGCAGTATTTT. Amino acid sequence: CASSVEGYHTDTQYF.

The chain joins TRBV5-1 to TRBJ2-3; TRBD2 is a possible D gene (5 bases). The CDR3 extends over 14 amino acids. V was trimmed by 4 bases and J by 5 bases, leaving 14 bases between them. The germline V gene has CDR1 SGHRS and CDR2 YFSETQ. CDR3 nucleotide sequence: TGCGCCAGCAGCGCGACTACGAGTGGAGATACGCAGTATTTT. It translates to CASSATTSGDTQYF.

The V and J genes are TRBV7-8 and TRBJ2-1; 7 positions agree with TRBD1. Germline CDR1 reads SGHVS; CDR2 reads FQNEAQ. V trimming: 5 bases; J trimming: 5 bases; junction bases outside the gene matches: 6. This CDR3 has 14 amino acids. CDR3 protein: CASSLRDRNNEQFF. The CDR3 coding sequence is TGTGCCAGCAGCCTACGGGACAGAAACAATGAGCAGTTCTTC.

The chain joins TRBV11-2 to TRBJ2-5; the match to TRBD2 covers 9 bases. The CDR3 sequence is 15 residues long. Germline V gene data show CDR1 as SGHAT and CDR2 as FQNNGV. V lost 3 bases, J lost 4 bases, and 6 bases stayed unmatched. The CDR3 loop reads CASSLNSGGGETQYF. The DNA for the CDR3 is TGTGCCAGCAGCTTGAATAGCGGGGGAGGAGAGACCCAGTACTTC.

This clonotype was counted between two and nine times. The rearrangement uses TRBV30 and TRBJ2-7, with D possibly TRBD1 on 5 matching bases. Trimming stripped 2 bases from V and 0 bases from J, with 8 bases between. This CDR3 has 13 amino acids. Germline CDR1 reads GTSNPN; CDR2 reads SVGIG (reference sequence). This chain's CDR3 is CAWSTGRSYEQYF. The CDR3, as DNA: TGTGCCTGGAGTACAGGACGCTCCTACGAGCAGTACTTC.

This clonotype occurred many times. The chain couples TRBV10-3 to TRBJ1-5; the D gene is possibly TRBD1 (5 bases). The CDR3 runs 14 residues. CDR1 is ENHRY, CDR2 SYGVKD, per germline. Trimming took off 4 bases at V and 4 bases at J, with 11 bases between the two ends. The CDR3 spells CAISVGTANQPQHF. The DNA for the CDR3 is TGTGCCATCAGTGTGGGGACGGCAAATCAGCCCCAGCATTTT.

This clonotype turned up a few times. V usage is TRBV7-3 and J usage is TRBJ1-2, with 10 bases lining up with TRBD1. The germline gives CDR1 SGHTA, CDR2 FQGTGA. The CDR3 has 17 amino acids. Losses at the gene ends were 4 bases for V and 6 bases for J; bases not matched to a gene: 14. The CDR3 is CASSSPSLDRGDHGYTF. The CDR3 region has the DNA TGTGCCAGCAGCTCACCCAGCCTGGACAGGGGGGATCATGGCTACACCTTC. The full variable domain, its missing parts supplied by reference TRBV7-3 and TRBJ1-2, is GAGVSQTPSNKVTEKGKYVELRCDPISGHTALYWYRQSLGQGPEFLIYFQGTGAADDSGLPNDRFFAVRPEGSVSTLKIQRTERGDSAVYLCASSSPSLDRGDHGYTFGSGTRLTVV.

There are a few counts of this clonotype. CDR3: CASSLNRGADTGELFF. In DNA form, the CDR3 reads TGTGCCAGCAGCCTCAATCGGGGGGCGGACACCGGGGAGCTGTTTTTT. The chain has TRBV5-4 and TRBJ2-2, with D perhaps matching TRBD2 (7 bases). This CDR3 spans 16 amino acids. Germline lookup yields CDR1 SGHNT and CDR2 YYREEE (reference sequence). Trimming cost V 4 bases and J 3 bases, with 16 bases left between them.

This clonotype was detected only a few times. The chain links TRBV27 to TRBJ1-1; 10 bases are a match to TRBD1. CDR1 and CDR2 (germline): MNHEY, SMNVEV (reference sequence). After removal of 5 bases from V and 0 bases from J, the junction contained 3 bases not matched to a gene. The CDR3 runs 15 residues. CDR3 nucleotide sequence: TGTGCCAGCAGTCGGGGACAGGGGATGAACACTGAAGCTTTCTTT. Protein: CASSRGQGMNTEAFF.

This clonotype was counted a few times. CDR3 sequence reads: CASSYRGARDTQYF. The DNA of the CDR3 is TGTGCCAGCAGTTACCGGGGGGCTAGAGATACGCAGTATTTT. The gene calls are TRBV6-5 and TRBJ2-3; D perhaps matches TRBD2 (7 bases). Germline V gene data show CDR1 as MNHEY and CDR2 as SVGAGI. V was cut by 2 bases and J by 5 bases, with 11 bases left in between. CDR3 length equals 14 residues.

This clonotype has just a few counts. V usage is TRBV7-2 and J usage is TRBJ1-1; a weak D match, TRBD1 (6 bases). Germline CDR1 is SGHTA and CDR2 is FQGNSA. CDR3 length: 13 amino acids. V lost 5 bases, J lost 11 bases, and 18 bases lay in between. The CDR3 nucleotides read TGTGCCAGCAGCCCGGTCGGGGGGGCTCACGCTTTCTTT. Translation gives CASSPVGGAHAFF.

This clonotype was seen only a few times. The rearrangement joins TRBV5-6 to TRBJ1-6; D is uncertain. There are 16 residues in the CDR3. Deletions cut 4 bases from V and 10 bases from J, with 21 bases between. Germline CDR1 is SGHDT and CDR2 is YYEEEE. The CDR3 sequence is CASSEGQPGFRSPLHF. CDR3 nucleotides: TGTGCCAGCAGCGAAGGGCAGCCGGGTTTTCGATCACCCCTCCACTTT.

This chain links TRBV20-1 with TRBJ2-5; D possibly matches TRBD1 or TRBD2 (6 bases each). This CDR3 spans 15 amino acids. The V gene lost 2 bases and the J gene lost 6 bases, with 19 bases spanning the gap. The germline V gene encodes CDR1 DFQATT and CDR2 SNEGSKA (reference sequence). The CDR3 nucleotides read TGCAGTGCTAGAAACCGACAGGCCGGGGGAAAGACCCAGTACTTC. This sequence encodes CSARNRQAGGKTQYF.

This clonotype was counted a few times. The genes are TRBV24-1 and TRBJ2-1; 11 bases fit TRBD1. This CDR3 is built from 17 residues. Germline V gene data show CDR1 as KGHDR and CDR2 as SFDVKD. Trimming at V came to 5 bases and at J to 0 bases, leaving 5 bases not matched to a gene. As DNA, the CDR3 is TGTGCCACCAGTGGCGGGACAGGGGGGAGCTCCTACAATGAGCAGTTCTTC. Its translation: CATSGGTGGSSYNEQFF.

This clonotype has a count of ten or more. The chain has TRBV7-2 and TRBJ2-1; D not resolved. V was cut by 5 bases and J by 0 bases, with 11 bases left in between. In germline, CDR1 is SGHTA, CDR2 FQGNSA. The CDR3 totals 15 residues. The CDR3 spells CASSPPGRSYNEQFF. CDR3 DNA: TGTGCCAGCAGCCCCCCGGGTCGCTCCTACAATGAGCAGTTCTTC.

This clonotype was detected many times. The chain is built from TRBV11-2 and TRBJ2-7; TRBD1 or TRBD2 may be the D gene (5 bases each). The CDR3 spans 12 residues. V was cut by 5 bases and J by 2 bases, with 7 bases left in between. The germline V gene encodes CDR1 SGHAT and CDR2 FQNNGV. The CDR3 spells CASSRGAYEQYV. In DNA, the CDR3 is TGTGCCAGCAGCAGGGGAGCCTACGAGCAGTACGTC.

This clonotype was seen ten or more times. V and J are TRBV18 and TRBJ2-3; D gene uncertain. This CDR3 comprises 13 residues. Per the germline V gene, CDR1 is KGHSH and CDR2 is LQKENI. With 2 bases removed from V and 5 bases from J, the gap between germline ends came to 8 bases. The CDR3 DNA sequence: TGTGCCAGCTCACCATCCGAAGGAGATACGCAGTATTTT. It yields the protein CASSPSEGDTQYF.

The chain links TRBV6-5 to TRBJ2-1, with 9 bases lining up with TRBD2. The junction had 17 bases not matched to a gene; V was cut back by 2 bases and J by 6 bases. This CDR3 has 19 amino acids. The germline CDR1 and CDR2 sequences are MNHEY and SVGAGI. CDR3 sequence reads: CASSYNPLLAGPFSNEQFF. As DNA, the CDR3 is TGTGCCAGCAGTTACAACCCCCTCCTAGCGGGGCCTTTTAGCAATGAGCAGTTCTTC.

This clonotype was detected ten times or more. The chain is built from TRBV7-9 and TRBJ1-2; no reliable D call. The V end lost 0 bases, the J end lost 3 bases, and 8 bases lay between the germline ends. The CDR3 has 14 residues. CDR1 is SEHNR, CDR2 FQNEAQ, per germline (reference sequence). The CDR3 protein is CASSLAGEYYGYTF. The DNA for the CDR3 is TGTGCCAGCAGCTTAGCTGGGGAATACTATGGCTACACCTTC. The entire variable domain, with the rest obtained from reference TRBV7-9 and TRBJ1-2, is as follows: DTGVSQNPRHKITKRGQNVTFRCDPISEHNRLYWYRQTLGQGPEFLTYFQNEAQLEKSRLLSDRFSAERPKGSFSTLEIQRTEQGDSAMYLCASSLAGEYYGYTFGSGTRLTVV.

This clonotype turned up a few times. The chain recombines TRBV10-3 with TRBJ2-1, with D uncertain. V shed 6 bases and J shed 7 bases, with 13 bases lying between them. Germline CDR1 ENHRY, CDR2 SYGVKD. The CDR3 is 13 residues long. Here the CDR3 DNA reads TGTGCCATCAGCAATAGTGGGGTGAATGAGCAGTTCTTC. Its protein product is CAISNSGVNEQFF.

The chain carries TRBV27 and TRBJ2-1, with TRBD2 matching 10 bases. In germline, CDR1 is MNHEY, CDR2 SMNVEV (reference sequence). CDR3 size: 17 residues. V was pared by 0 bases and J by 7 bases, with 9 bases of the junction left unmatched. In DNA form, the CDR3 reads TGTGCCAGCAGTTTATCGATGGCTAGCGGGGGCCCTAATGAGCAGTTCTTC. It yields the protein CASSLSMASGGPNEQFF.

CDR3 residues: CASSLEKGFDGANVLTF. The CDR3 DNA reads as TGTGCCAGCAGCTTAGAGAAGGGCTTTGACGGGGCCAACGTCCTGACTTTC. This chain connects TRBV7-2 to TRBJ2-6; unclear D gene. The CDR3 is 17 amino acids. Looked up from germline, CDR1 is SGHTA and CDR2 is FQGNSA. Trimming removed 1 base at V and 4 bases at J, with 14 bases between.

This clonotype was observed many times. This chain joins TRBV7-2 and TRBJ2-3; D remains ambiguous. Germline-derived CDR1 and CDR2 are SGHTA and FQGNSA. The CDR3 loop spans 13 amino acids. V lost 5 bases and J lost 1, with 7 bases in between. The CDR3 loop reads CASSPGRTDTQYF. As DNA, the CDR3 is TGTGCCAGCAGCCCTGGGCGCACAGATACGCAGTATTTT.

This clonotype was picked up a small number of times. This chain links TRBV30 with TRBJ1-2, with D uncertain. This CDR3 contains 12 residues. V was pared by 0 bases and J by 8 bases, with 10 bases between. Germline loops: CDR1 GTSNPN, CDR2 SVGIG (reference sequence). CDR3 coding DNA: TGTGCCTGGAGTGTACTGGCTTGGGGCTACACCTTC. Amino acids: CAWSVLAWGYTF.

The table lists this clonotype with a few counts. The V call is TRBV28, the J call TRBJ2-2; D may be TRBD1 or TRBD2 (5 bases each). The germline CDR1 and CDR2 sequences are MDHEN and SYDVKM. The CDR3 is made up of 17 amino acids. With 3 bases removed from V and 2 bases from J, the gap between germline ends came to 16 bases. The CDR3 region is CASSFPPGRANTGELFF. The DNA of the CDR3 is TGTGCCAGCAGTTTCCCCCCAGGGCGGGCTAACACCGGGGAGCTGTTTTTT.